The 9 T cell receptor beta chains below were found in one sample sequenced in a study of beta chain features in type 1 diabetes. Reverse transcription of all isolated RNA meant that expressed TCRB transcripts were sequenced. Sequenced by immunoSEQ multiplex PCR; TCRdb stores in-frame clones only, minus some. The sample lists around 400,000 clones; roughly 12% were seen once. Sample: naive CD4+ T cells from blood. All receptors derive from a man aged 18 to 29 in good health.

This clone came up a few times. The J gene is TRBJ2-2, the V gene TRBV2; D might be TRBD1 (5 bases). The germline V and J ends were trimmed by 3 bases and 4 bases, with 9 bases remaining between them. The CDR3 is made up of 14 amino acids. The germline gives CDR1 SNHLY, CDR2 FYNNEI. The CDR3 DNA reads as TGTGCCAGCAGTGACGAGCAGGGCACCGGGGAGCTGTTTTTT. It encodes CASSDEQGTGELFF.

The genes are TRBV10-3 and TRBJ2-3; D perhaps matches TRBD2 (5 bases). This CDR3 spans 16 amino acids. Trimming pared 2 bases from V and 2 bases from J, leaving 14 bases between. The germline V gene encodes CDR1 ENHRY and CDR2 SYGVKD. The CDR3 region has the DNA TGTGCCATCAGTGAGGGCAGCGGCCTGATCACAGATACGCAGTATTTT. It encodes CAISEGSGLITDTQYF.

This clone was picked up a small number of times. The J gene is TRBJ1-1, the V gene TRBV19; D is unresolved. Germline-derived CDR1 and CDR2 are LNHDA and SQIVND (reference sequence). Trimming pared 3 bases from V and 4 bases from J, leaving 12 bases between. The length of the CDR3 is 14 residues. The DNA of the CDR3 is TGTGCCAGTAGTATCGGGAGGCACCTCACTGAAGCTTTCTTT. Translation: CASSIGRHLTEAFF.

The chain employs TRBV2 and TRBJ2-6; TRBD2 matches 10 bases. Germline V gives CDR1 SNHLY, CDR2 FYNNEI. The CDR3 is made up of 18 amino acids. V was clipped by 8 bases and J by 4 bases; unmatched bases: 14. CDR3 amino acids: CASWGGLAGVPGANVLTF. As DNA, the CDR3 is TGTGCCAGCTGGGGGGGGCTAGCGGGAGTGCCAGGGGCCAACGTCCTGACTTTC.

The chain combines TRBV4-3 with TRBJ2-1, with 7 bases lining up with TRBD1. Germline-derived CDR1 and CDR2 are LGHNA and YSLEER. The CDR3 consists of 15 residues. V was pared by 0 bases and J by 5 bases, with 4 bases of the junction left unmatched. CDR3: CASSQDGTVDNEQFF. The CDR3 DNA sequence: TGCGCCAGCAGCCAAGATGGGACAGTCGACAATGAGCAGTTCTTC.

The chain couples TRBV4-3 to TRBJ2-7, with D unresolved. Germline assignment: CDR1 LGHNA and CDR2 YSLEER. Between the trimmed V and J ends, which lost 1 base and 2 bases, there was a span of 12 bases. This CDR3 has 15 residues. Here the CDR3 reads CASSQGFGPAYEQYF. DNA for the CDR3: TGCGCCAGCAGCCAAGGTTTTGGGCCGGCCTACGAGCAGTACTTC.

The chain uses TRBV5-8 and TRBJ2-7; 9 positions match TRBD1. There are 19 residues in the CDR3. V was clipped by 7 bases and J by 4 bases; unmatched bases: 24. The germline V gene encodes CDR1 SGHTS and CDR2 YDEGEE. The DNA for the CDR3 is TGTGCCAGCGGGGGGGACGGAGGGACAGGGTTGATTTGGCGTTACGAGCAGTACTTC. Its translation is CASGGDGGTGLIWRYEQYF. Full variable domain (missing parts from reference TRBV5-8 and TRBJ2-7): EAGVTQSPTHLIKTRGQQATLRCSPISGHTSVYWYQQALGLGLQFLLWYDEGEERNRGNFPPRFSGRQFPNYSSELNVNALELEDSALYLCASGGDGGTGLIWRYEQYFGPGTRLTVT.

The chain recombines TRBV7-8 with TRBJ1-4, with 7 bases aligning to TRBD1. J gave up 8 bases and V 0 bases, and 6 bases lay outside the gene matches. The CDR3 loop spans 15 amino acids. The germline CDR1 and CDR2 sequences are SGHVS and FQNEAQ. The CDR3 sequence is CASSLADRDYEKLFF. The CDR3 DNA reads as TGTGCCAGCAGCTTAGCAGACAGGGATTACGAAAAACTGTTTTTT.

To note about this clone: The sample carries other DNA sequences with the same CDR3. This chain uses TRBV14 with TRBJ1-1; 7 nucleotides match TRBD1. This CDR3 spans 13 amino acids. The V segment lost 1 base and the J segment 5 bases; nucleotides outside the gene matches: 1. Germline CDR1 reads SGHDN; CDR2 reads FVKESK. CDR3 residues: CASSQVQGTEAFF. The DNA of the CDR3 is TGTGCCAGCAGCCAAGTACAGGGGACTGAAGCTTTCTTT.